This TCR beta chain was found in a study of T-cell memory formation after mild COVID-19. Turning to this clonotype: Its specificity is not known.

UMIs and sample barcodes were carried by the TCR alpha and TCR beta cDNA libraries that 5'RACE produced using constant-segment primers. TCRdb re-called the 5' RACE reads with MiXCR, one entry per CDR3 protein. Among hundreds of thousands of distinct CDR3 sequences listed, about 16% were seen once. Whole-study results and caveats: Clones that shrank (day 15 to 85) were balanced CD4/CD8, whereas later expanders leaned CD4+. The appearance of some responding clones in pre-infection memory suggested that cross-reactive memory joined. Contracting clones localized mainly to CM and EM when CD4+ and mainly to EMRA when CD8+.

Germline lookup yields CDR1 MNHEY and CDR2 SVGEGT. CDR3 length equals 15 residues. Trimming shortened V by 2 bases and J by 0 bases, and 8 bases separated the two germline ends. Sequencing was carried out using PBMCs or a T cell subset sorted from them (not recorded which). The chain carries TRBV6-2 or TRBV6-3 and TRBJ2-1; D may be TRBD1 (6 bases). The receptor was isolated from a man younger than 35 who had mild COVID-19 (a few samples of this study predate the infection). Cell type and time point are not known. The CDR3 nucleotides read TGTGCCAGCAGTTACAGGGGGTTCTCCTACAATGAGCAGTTCTTC. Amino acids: CASSYRGFSYNEQFF.